The rows below give T cell receptor beta chains drawn from one sample of a study of blood T cells in healthy people across ages. TCRdb re-called the 5' RACE reads through MiXCR, storing one row per CDR3 protein. The sample lists 1.5 million to 2 million distinct CDR3 sequences; 25% to 30% were seen once. Sequencing used blood. These receptors came from a woman in her thirties in good health. CDR3s include the opening cysteine and the closing phenylalanine or tryptophan. A D gene is named only where the DNA matches it firmly. For some rows the clone size is stated as once, few or many, or as a class when expanded; others skip it.

d_gene: TRBD2; j_gene: TRBJ2-3; len: 15; v_gene: TRBV5-5; abundance: NA; CDR3nt: TGTGCCAGCAGCTTCTTGACTAGCGCCACAGATACGCGGTATTTT; CDR3aa: CASSFLTSATDTRYF
d_gene: TRBD1; j_gene: TRBJ1-2; len: 15; v_gene: TRBV12-3/TRBV12-4; abundance: few; CDR3nt: TGTGCCAGCACCGAGGGGGCCCAGGCTAACTATGGCTACACCTTC; CDR3aa: CASTEGAQANYGYTF
d_gene: TRBD1; j_gene: TRBJ2-3; len: 17; v_gene: TRBV5-1; abundance: NA; CDR3nt: TGCGCCAGCAGCCGGACAGGGGACCAAGATAGCACAGATACGCAGTATTTT; CDR3aa: CASSRTGDQDSTDTQYF
d_gene: TRBD1; j_gene: TRBJ1-2; len: 14; v_gene: TRBV7-9; abundance: NA; CDR3nt: TGTGCCAGCAGCTTACTCGGACAGGGGGTCGGCTACACCTTC; CDR3aa: CASSLLGQGVGYTF
d_gene: NA; j_gene: TRBJ1-5; len: 14; v_gene: TRBV12-3/TRBV12-4; abundance: many; CDR3nt: TGTGCCAGCAGTTTTCTGGGGAGCAATCAGCCCCAGCATTTT; CDR3aa: CASSFLGSNQPQHF
d_gene: NA; j_gene: TRBJ2-7; len: 13; v_gene: TRBV29-1; abundance: NA; CDR3nt: TGCAGCGTAGGAGACAGTGGGCTCCTCGAGCAGTACTTC; CDR3aa: CSVGDSGLLEQYF
d_gene: NA; j_gene: TRBJ2-3; len: 15; v_gene: TRBV7-2; abundance: NA; CDR3nt: TGTGCCAGCAGCTTAGGCGGAGCGAAGGGGGATACGCAGTATTTT; CDR3aa: CASSLGGAKGDTQYF
d_gene: NA; j_gene: TRBJ2-7; len: 17; v_gene: TRBV12-3/TRBV12-4; abundance: many; CDR3nt: TGTGCCAGCAGTTTATATTTGCTGACAGTAAAACCCTACGAGCAGTACTTC; CDR3aa: CASSLYLLTVKPYEQYF
d_gene: NA; j_gene: TRBJ2-3; len: 14; v_gene: TRBV10-1; abundance: few; CDR3nt: TGCGCCAGCAGTGAGGGCTACAGCTCAGATACGCAGTATTTT; CDR3aa: CASSEGYSSDTQYF
d_gene: TRBD1; j_gene: TRBJ1-4; len: 15; v_gene: TRBV5-6; abundance: NA; CDR3nt: TGTGCCAGCAGCTTGGCCGGGACAGGGGGTGAAGGACTGTTTTTT; CDR3aa: CASSLAGTGGEGLFF
d_gene: NA; j_gene: TRBJ2-1; len: 13; v_gene: TRBV7-2; abundance: few; CDR3nt: TGTGCCAGCAGCCCTCGGACGTTGCCCGAGCAGTTCTTC; CDR3aa: CASSPRTLPEQFF
d_gene: NA; j_gene: TRBJ2-3; len: 14; v_gene: TRBV9; abundance: NA; CDR3nt: TGTGCCAGCAGCGTAGAAGCCCGCACAGATACGCAGTATTTT; CDR3aa: CASSVEARTDTQYF
d_gene: TRBD2; j_gene: TRBJ2-1; len: 16; v_gene: TRBV20-1; abundance: few; CDR3nt: TGCAGTGTTAGAGATCTGAGGAAGCGGGATCTGAATGAGCAGTTCTTC; CDR3aa: CSVRDLRKRDLNEQFF
d_gene: NA; j_gene: TRBJ1-6; len: 15; v_gene: TRBV27; abundance: few; CDR3nt: TGTGCCAGCAGTTTATCGGGGGGAGAGTATTCACCCCTCCACTTT; CDR3aa: CASSLSGGEYSPLHF
d_gene: NA; j_gene: TRBJ2-5; len: 14; v_gene: TRBV7-2; abundance: NA; CDR3nt: TGTGCCAGCAGCCTTTCCGGCGATGGCGAGACCCAGTACTTC; CDR3aa: CASSLSGDGETQYF
d_gene: TRBD1; j_gene: TRBJ1-5; len: 17; v_gene: TRBV11-2; abundance: NA; CDR3nt: TGTGCCAGCAGCCGGGGACAGGGAGTTTGGGGCAATCAGCCCCAGCATTTT; CDR3aa: CASSRGQGVWGNQPQHF
d_gene: TRBD2; j_gene: TRBJ2-1; len: 17; v_gene: TRBV4-3; abundance: few; CDR3nt: TGCGTCAGCAGCCCCTCGACCGGGACTAACCCCTACAATGAGCAGTTCTTC; CDR3aa: CVSSPSTGTNPYNEQFF
d_gene: TRBD2; j_gene: TRBJ2-1; len: 15; v_gene: TRBV7-4; abundance: NA; CDR3nt: TGTACCAGCAGCTTTAGCGGGAGGGCATACAATGAGCAGTTCTTC; CDR3aa: CTSSFSGRAYNEQFF
d_gene: TRBD1; j_gene: TRBJ2-7; len: 14; v_gene: TRBV10-3; abundance: few; CDR3nt: TGCGCCATCAGTGGGACAGGGCCTAACTACGAGCAGTACTTC; CDR3aa: CAISGTGPNYEQYF
d_gene: TRBD2; j_gene: TRBJ2-5; len: 14; v_gene: TRBV24-1; abundance: NA; CDR3nt: TGTGCCGCCAGTCCCCGGGGGGTCGCGGAGACCCAGTACTTC; CDR3aa: CAASPRGVAETQYF
d_gene: NA; j_gene: TRBJ2-1; len: 11; v_gene: TRBV2; abundance: few; CDR3nt: TGTGCCAGCAGTGGAAGCTATGAGCAGTTCTTC; CDR3aa: CASSGSYEQFF
d_gene: TRBD1; j_gene: TRBJ1-4; len: 16; v_gene: TRBV10-2; abundance: NA; CDR3nt: TGCGCCAGCTCGAATCGGGACAGGGGGCAGGGTGAAAAACTGTTTTTT; CDR3aa: CASSNRDRGQGEKLFF
d_gene: TRBD2; j_gene: TRBJ2-7; len: 17; v_gene: TRBV3-1; abundance: few; CDR3nt: TGTGCCAGCAGCCACCCTTTAGCGGGAGGGAGTTTCGACGAGCAGTACTTC; CDR3aa: CASSHPLAGGSFDEQYF
d_gene: NA; j_gene: TRBJ2-4; len: 15; v_gene: TRBV7-9; abundance: NA; CDR3nt: TGTGCCAGCAGCTGGCACAGGGACCCCAAAAACATTCAGTACTTC; CDR3aa: CASSWHRDPKNIQYF
d_gene: NA; j_gene: TRBJ2-3; len: 14; v_gene: TRBV5-1; abundance: once; CDR3nt: TGCGCCAGCAGCTGGAGCGGTACAACAGATACGCAGTATTTT; CDR3aa: CASSWSGTTDTQYF
d_gene: NA; j_gene: TRBJ2-1; len: 16; v_gene: TRBV24-1; abundance: many; CDR3nt: TGTGCCACCAGTTACGATGGGAGGGGGGCGGGCAATGAGCAGTTCTTC; CDR3aa: CATSYDGRGAGNEQFF
d_gene: NA; j_gene: TRBJ2-5; len: 15; v_gene: TRBV7-2; abundance: many; CDR3nt: TGTGCCAGCAGCTCGGGGAGGGGGACTCAAGAGACCCAGTACTTC; CDR3aa: CASSSGRGTQETQYF
d_gene: NA; j_gene: TRBJ2-7; len: 14; v_gene: TRBV5-1; abundance: many; CDR3nt: TGCGCCAGCAGCTTGGAAGATGGCTCCTACGAGCAGTACTTC; CDR3aa: CASSLEDGSYEQYF
d_gene: NA; j_gene: TRBJ2-1; len: 13; v_gene: TRBV29-1; abundance: many; CDR3nt: TGCAGCGCCTGGGGCGGGGCCGCCGATGAGCAGTTCTTC; CDR3aa: CSAWGGAADEQFF
d_gene: NA; j_gene: TRBJ2-7; len: 14; v_gene: TRBV7-9; abundance: many; CDR3nt: TGTGCCAGCAGCTCGCCGGCAGGTAGCCACGAGCAGTACTTC; CDR3aa: CASSSPAGSHEQYF